What follows are 10 T cell receptor beta chains derived from one specimen sequenced in a study of blood T cell repertoires in COVID-19 (dated by TCRdb to 2018 to 2020). Library generation was performed with the immunoSEQ multiplex PCR assay. TCRdb obtained this table from immuneACCESS and retained in-frame rearrangements with V and J assigned. These tables miss some clones; where compared with another copy, unresolved V genes account for less than half of the shortfall, and the remainder is unexplained. A total of 140,000 to 150,000 clones appear in this sample, about 88% of them only once. The ten largest make up more than 2% of the sample. Sequenced material: peripheral blood. The receptors originated from a human donor with acute or convalescent COVID-19. The donor label of this sample is uncertain.

On this clone itself: In the same sample, other DNA sequences code for this CDR3. The chain recombines TRBV7-2 with TRBJ2-1, with 7 bases that match TRBD1. The CDR3 has 16 residues. The germline V gene has CDR1 SGHTA and CDR2 FQGNSA. Unmatched junction bases numbered 4, after V lost 1 base and J lost 1 base. The CDR3 loop is CASSLVAGGSYNEQFF. DNA for the CDR3: TGTGCCAGCAGCTTAGTAGCAGGGGGATCCTACAATGAGCAGTTCTTC.

This clone was picked up one time. The CDR3 region has the DNA TGTGCCAGCAGCTTGGCCCCTTCCAATCAGCCCCAGCATTTT. Its protein is CASSLAPSNQPQHF. V is TRBV5-4 and J is TRBJ1-5; D gene ambiguous. Germline V lookup: CDR1 SGHNT, CDR2 YYREEE (reference sequence). Trimming cost V 0 bases and J 3 bases, with 7 bases left between them. The CDR3 has 14 residues.

The CDR3 spells CASSPRTGSNQPQHF. CDR3 in DNA: TGTGCCAGCAGCCCCCGGACAGGGAGCAATCAGCCCCAGCATTTT. The chain uses TRBV7-2 and TRBJ1-5; 8 positions agree with TRBD1. This CDR3 is 15 amino acids long. The trim removed 5 bases at V and 1 base at J, leaving 4 bases unmatched. Germline values: CDR1 SGHTA, CDR2 FQGNSA.

This CDR3 is CASSLSGDNGYTF. In DNA, the CDR3 is TGTGCCAGCAGTTTATCAGGGGATAATGGCTACACCTTC. This chain uses TRBV28 with TRBJ1-2; D may be TRBD1 (6 bases). The ends were cut back, 1 base at V and 6 bases at J, with 9 bases in the middle. The germline CDR1 and CDR2 sequences are MDHEN and SYDVKM. The CDR3 sequence is 13 residues long.

The table lists this clone with a few counts. The rearrangement joins TRBV29-1 to TRBJ1-2, with 9 bases fitting TRBD1. Germline CDR1 and CDR2: SQVTM and ANQGSEA. The length of the CDR3 is 13 residues. J gave up 7 bases and V 7 bases, and 10 bases lay outside the gene matches. The CDR3 spells CSAHGTGLGGYTF. The CDR3 nucleotides are TGCAGCGCCCACGGGACAGGGTTGGGTGGCTACACCTTC.

The chain joins TRBV5-1 to TRBJ1-1; D possibly corresponds to TRBD1 (5 bases). This CDR3 contains 15 residues. CDR1 is SGHRS and CDR2 is YFSETQ in the germline V gene. V was pared by 1 base and J by 5 bases, with 15 bases between. The CDR3 sequence: CASSLTGKAGTEAFF. DNA of the CDR3: TGCGCCAGCAGCTTGACAGGAAAAGCCGGGACTGAAGCTTTCTTT.

The V and J genes are TRBV7-2 and TRBJ1-4; 11 bases are a match to TRBD1. The germline V gene encodes CDR1 SGHTA and CDR2 FQGNSA. The CDR3 is 15 residues long. The trim removed 3 bases at V and 6 bases at J, leaving 3 bases unmatched. CDR3 bases: TGTGCCAGCAGCTTGGGGACAGGGGGAGATGAAAAACTGTTTTTT. It encodes CASSLGTGGDEKLFF.

The sample holds one count of this clone. The chain combines TRBV27 with TRBJ1-1; D gene ambiguous. Germline V gene data show CDR1 as MNHEY and CDR2 as SMNVEV (reference sequence). V was clipped by 0 bases and J by 4 bases, with 9 bases between them. The CDR3 spans 14 residues. The DNA of the CDR3 is TGTGCCAGCAGTTTATCGGTGGGAGTCACTGAAGCTTTCTTT. Amino acids: CASSLSVGVTEAFF.

This chain uses TRBV5-1 with TRBJ2-3; 15 bases are a match to TRBD2. The CDR3 consists of 15 residues. Trimming at V came to 8 bases and at J to 3 bases, leaving 4 bases not matched to a gene. Per the germline V gene, CDR1 is SGHRS and CDR2 is YFSETQ. This chain's CDR3 is CASFGLAGGTDTQYF. The CDR3 region has the DNA TGCGCCAGTTTCGGACTAGCGGGAGGGACAGATACGCAGTATTTT.

The J gene is TRBJ2-4, the V gene TRBV5-6; TRBD2 is a possible D gene (6 bases). This CDR3 is 12 amino acids long. Trimming left V 3 bases short and J 7 bases short, with 8 bases between. Germline values: CDR1 SGHDT, CDR2 YYEEEE. The DNA of the CDR3 is TGTGCCAGCAGCTCTGGAGGGAACATTCAGTACTTC. Its protein product is CASSSGGNIQYF.